Below are 10 T cell receptor beta chains sequenced from a single sample in a study of shared clonotypes between healthy human individuals. The repertoire was sequenced with immunoSEQ multiplex PCR; TCRdb's copy has only in-frame clones and lacks some. The sample has around 510,000 clones, 90% to 96% seen once. Sequencing was carried out using naive CD4+ T cells sorted from blood. Subset specified: CD45RA+ positively selected. Source of these receptors: a woman between 25 and 40 years old in good health.

This chain connects TRBV7-3 to TRBJ2-3; 7 bases agree with TRBD2. Germline trimming cut 5 bases from V and 5 bases from J; bases unmatched to any gene: 7. CDR1 SGHTA and CDR2 FQGTGA come from the germline V gene. The CDR3 runs 14 residues. DNA of the CDR3: TGTGCCAGCAGCCCGAGCTCGGGGGGAGATACGCAGTATTTT. Amino acids: CASSPSSGGDTQYF.

This chain uses TRBV28 with TRBJ2-5, with D perhaps assigned TRBD1 or TRBD2 (5 bases each). Per the germline V gene, CDR1 is MDHEN and CDR2 is SYDVKM. Trimming took off 4 bases at V and 6 bases at J, with 18 bases between the two ends. The CDR3 runs to 15 residues. In DNA form, the CDR3 reads TGTGCCAGCAGTTCATCCGGGACGGCACGCCAGACCCAGTACTTC. Translating it yields CASSSSGTARQTQYF. The full variable domain, completed using reference TRBV28 and TRBJ2-5, is DVKVTQSSRYLVKRTGEKVFLECVQDMDHENMFWYRQDPGLGLRLIYFSYDVKMKEKGDIPEGYSVSREKKERFSLILESASTNQTSMYLCASSSSGTARQTQYFGPGTRLLVL.

This chain uses TRBV29-1 with TRBJ1-4; D gene ambiguous. Deletions cut 7 bases from V and 7 bases from J, with 16 bases between. In germline, CDR1 is SQVTM, CDR2 ANQGSEA. The CDR3 is 13 amino acids. In DNA form, the CDR3 reads TGCAGCGCAGATTTCCCGGGTGTTGAAAAACTGTTTTTT. Amino acids: CSADFPGVEKLFF.

The chain couples TRBV5-1 to TRBJ2-7; D not resolved. This CDR3 spans 13 amino acids. The germline CDR1 and CDR2 sequences are SGHRS and YFSETQ. Trimming removed 1 base from V and 2 bases from J, with 7 bases in between. CDR3 loop: CASSLSSPYEQYF. The CDR3, as DNA: TGCGCCAGCAGCTTGAGCAGCCCCTACGAGCAGTACTTC. The whole variable domain, remainder taken from reference TRBV5-1 and TRBJ2-7, is KAGVTQTPRYLIKTRGQQVTLSCSPISGHRSVSWYQQTPGQGLQFLFEYFSETQRNKGNFPGRFSGRQFSNSRSEMNVSTLELGDSALYLCASSLSSPYEQYFGPGTRLTVT.

The chain employs TRBV28 and TRBJ2-5; a weak D match, TRBD1 (6 bases). This CDR3 comprises 12 residues. Germline V gene lookup returns CDR1 MDHEN and CDR2 SYDVKM. Trimming removed 5 bases at V and 3 bases at J, with 7 bases between. The CDR3 loop is CASSPGEETQYF. The CDR3 nucleotides read TGTGCCAGCAGTCCAGGGGAAGAGACCCAGTACTTC.

The chain carries TRBV5-4 and TRBJ1-2; D is uncertain. The CDR3 is 15 amino acids. Trimming left V 2 bases short and J 5 bases short, with 16 bases between. Germline CDR1 is SGHNT and CDR2 is YYREEE (reference sequence). The CDR3: CASSFGHTIEYGYTF. In nucleotides, the CDR3 is TGTGCCAGCAGCTTTGGGCACACGATTGAATATGGCTACACCTTC.

The chain is built from TRBV7-9 and TRBJ2-1; D remains ambiguous. The CDR3 consists of 15 residues. V was trimmed by 5 bases and J by 7 bases, leaving 18 bases between them. CDR1 and CDR2 from the germline V gene are SEHNR and FQNEAQ (reference sequence). This chain's CDR3 is CASSHTTRHKNEQFF. CDR3 in DNA: TGTGCCAGCAGCCACACGACCCGACATAAGAATGAGCAGTTCTTC.

The V and J genes are TRBV28 and TRBJ2-3; 7 bases line up with TRBD1. V shed 5 bases, J shed 4 bases, and the junction held 9 bases outside the gene matches. The CDR3 has 15 residues. Germline V CDR1 and CDR2: MDHEN, SYDVKM. CDR3 residues: CASSAPGQPADTQYF. In DNA form, the CDR3 reads TGTGCCAGCAGTGCCCCGGGACAGCCGGCAGATACGCAGTATTTT.

This clone has more than one count but fewer than ten. V usage is TRBV19 and J usage is TRBJ1-4; the D is unclear. Germline V lookup: CDR1 LNHDA, CDR2 SQIVND (reference sequence). The CDR3 length is 13 residues. V was cut by 3 bases and J by 10 bases, with 12 bases left in between. The CDR3 is CASSISGVRKLFF. CDR3 nucleotide sequence: TGTGCCAGTAGTATTTCCGGCGTACGAAAACTGTTTTTT.

J is TRBJ1-4 and V is TRBV5-1; TRBD1 matches at 9 bases. J was trimmed by 0 bases and V by 0 bases; bases with no gene match: 0. CDR1 is SGHRS, CDR2 YFSETQ, per germline. The CDR3 consists of 16 residues. The CDR3 DNA sequence: TGCGCCAGCAGCTTGGGGACAGGGGCAACTAATGAAAAACTGTTTTTT. Residues: CASSLGTGATNEKLFF.